The 18 T cell receptor beta chains below come from one sample, sequenced in a study of CD8 T cells in cerebrospinal fluid in Alzheimer's disease. TCRdb reworked the 10x single-cell sequencing reads into one entry per CDR3 protein, no DNA. The sample's table shows some 1,200 distinct CDR3 sequences. Source material: cerebrospinal fluid. The receptors shown here come from a human donor with Parkinson's disease.

This clonotype is medium-sized (0.01 to 0.1%) by frequency. The chain recombines TRBV9 with TRBJ1-6. This CDR3 spans 15 amino acids. Germline CDR1 is SGDLS and CDR2 is YYNGEE. This chain's CDR3 is CASSVDSSYNSPLHF.

This sequence joins TRBV2 and TRBJ2-3. There are 14 residues in the CDR3. The germline gives CDR1 SNHLY, CDR2 FYNNEI. The CDR3 loop reads CASRGEAREGTQYF.

Measured by frequency, this clonotype is large. The gene calls are TRBV6-2 or TRBV6-3 and TRBJ2-3; TCRdb names TRBD2, which stays unverified in the absence of DNA. This CDR3 contains 18 residues. CDR1 is MNHEY, CDR2 SVGEGT, per germline. This CDR3 is CASSSQPQLAGESDTQYF.

This clonotype shows up as large by frequency. The rearrangement joins TRBV20-1 to TRBJ2-5; with no DNA, the TCRdb D assignment of TRBD2 cannot be verified. Germline CDR1 is DFQATT and CDR2 is SNEGSKA (reference sequence). The CDR3 loop spans 14 amino acids. The CDR3 here is CSATIGLAQETQYF.

According to its frequency, this clonotype is medium-sized. V gene TRBV6-5 combines with J gene TRBJ2-2; TCRdb's assignment of TRBD1 cannot be checked, as there is no DNA. The CDR3 sequence is 16 residues long. CDR1 and CDR2 from the germline V gene are MNHEY and SVGAGI. CDR3 region: CASSPRPGAHTGELFF.

This clonotype is classed as medium-sized by frequency. This chain links TRBV5-1 with TRBJ2-7; TCRdb's assignment of TRBD2 cannot be checked, as there is no DNA. CDR1 is SGHRS, CDR2 YFSETQ, per germline. The CDR3 has 15 amino acids. CDR3: CASSSALGESYEQYF.

By frequency, this clonotype is medium-sized. The CDR3 sequence: CASSPDRGERGYTF. V and J are TRBV7-6 and TRBJ1-2; the TCRdb D gene call, TRBD1, has no DNA to confirm it. Germline CDR1 reads SGHVS; CDR2 reads FNYEAQ. This CDR3 spans 14 amino acids. Supplemented by reference TRBV7-6 and TRBJ1-2, the full variable domain reads GAGVSQSPRYKVTKRGQDVALRCDPISGHVSLYWYRQALGQGPEFLTYFNYEAQQDKSGLPNDRFSAERPEGSISTLTIQRTEQRDSAMYRCASSPDRGERGYTFGSGTRLTVV.

The V and J genes are TRBV7-6 and TRBJ1-3; TCRdb's D call of TRBD1 is untestable without DNA. CDR1 SGHVS and CDR2 FNYEAQ come from the germline V gene. The CDR3 sequence is 17 residues long. This CDR3 reads CASSLSPGGSSGNTIYF.

The chain couples TRBV29-1 to TRBJ2-3; the D call from TCRdb, TRBD1, cannot be confirmed without DNA. The CDR3 is made up of 13 amino acids. Germline lookup yields CDR1 SQVTM and CDR2 ANQGSEA. The CDR3 protein is CSVVGGIRDTQYF.

This sequence joins TRBV9 and TRBJ2-3; TCRdb returns TRBD1, unconfirmable since there is no DNA. Germline V gene sequence: CDR1 SGDLS, CDR2 YYNGEE. This CDR3 contains 15 residues. CDR3 sequence reads: CASSVAGAPADTQYF.

The chain couples TRBV6-5 to TRBJ1-5; absent DNA, TCRdb's TRBD1 call cannot be checked. The length of the CDR3 is 17 residues. The germline gives CDR1 MNHEY, CDR2 SVGAGI. CDR3 protein: CASSGDRGHGQLPLQHF.

This clonotype registers medium-sized by frequency. This chain uses TRBV11-1 with TRBJ1-2; TCRdb's D call of TRBD1 is untestable without DNA. CDR3 length equals 13 residues. Germline-derived CDR1 and CDR2 are SGHAT and FQDESV (reference sequence). CDR3 sequence reads: CASSLRQDYGYTF.

By frequency, this clonotype registers medium-sized. The rearrangement links TRBV2 to TRBJ1-6. CDR3 size: 11 residues. CDR1 is SNHLY and CDR2 is FYNNEI in the germline V gene. The CDR3 here is CASSGGSPLHF.

The chain combines TRBV10-1 with TRBJ2-7; TCRdb's D gene call, TRBD1, goes unchecked for lack of DNA. CDR1 and CDR2 from the germline V gene are WNHNN and SYGVQD (reference sequence). The CDR3 covers 16 residues. CDR3 loop: CASSEGTGAPDYEQYF.

This clonotype shows up as medium-sized by frequency. The chain employs TRBV2 and TRBJ2-3; TCRdb gives TRBD2 as the D gene, but with no DNA this cannot be confirmed. Germline V CDR1 and CDR2: SNHLY, FYNNEI. This CDR3 comprises 16 residues. This CDR3 reads CASRPGTSGLTDTQYF.

According to its frequency, this clonotype is medium-sized. The chain uses TRBV7-2 and TRBJ1-5. Germline V gene data show CDR1 as SGHTA and CDR2 as FQGNSA. CDR3 length equals 15 residues. The CDR3 sequence: CASSLVVNSNQPQHF.

This clonotype registers medium-sized by frequency. The rearrangement uses TRBV19 and TRBJ2-3; TCRdb indicates TRBD2, and absent DNA this call remains unverified. Germline V gene data show CDR1 as LNHDA and CDR2 as SQIVND (reference sequence). This CDR3 is built from 15 residues. The CDR3 is CASRYRAHGTDTQYF.

This sequence joins TRBV7-2 and TRBJ1-5. This CDR3 spans 14 amino acids. The germline V gene encodes CDR1 SGHTA and CDR2 FQGNSA. CDR3 protein: CASSLEWSNQPQHF.